The entry below describes one T cell receptor beta chain. These data come from a study of shared clonotypes between healthy human individuals. Profiling relied on immunoSEQ multiplex PCR, and the TCRdb table lists in-frame clones only, not all of them. The sample has over 950,000 clones, 60% to 80% seen once. CDR3 length: 15 amino acids. Trimming at V came to 3 bases and at J to 7 bases, leaving 14 bases not matched to a gene. Looked up from germline, CDR1 is GTSNPN and CDR2 is SVGIG (reference sequence). CD4+ cells were split into CD45RA+ naive and CD45RA-negative memory subsets. The material sequenced was memory CD4+ T cells from PBMCs. Subset defined: CD45RA-negative fraction. The source is a man younger than 30 in good health. Some clones in this sample may be carry-over from other donors' samples. The genes are TRBV30 and TRBJ1-2, with 7 bases matching TRBD1. This chain's CDR3 is CAWSYTGDASLGYTF. The CDR3 DNA reads TGTGCCTGGAGCTACACAGGGGATGCCTCCCTTGGCTACACCTTC.